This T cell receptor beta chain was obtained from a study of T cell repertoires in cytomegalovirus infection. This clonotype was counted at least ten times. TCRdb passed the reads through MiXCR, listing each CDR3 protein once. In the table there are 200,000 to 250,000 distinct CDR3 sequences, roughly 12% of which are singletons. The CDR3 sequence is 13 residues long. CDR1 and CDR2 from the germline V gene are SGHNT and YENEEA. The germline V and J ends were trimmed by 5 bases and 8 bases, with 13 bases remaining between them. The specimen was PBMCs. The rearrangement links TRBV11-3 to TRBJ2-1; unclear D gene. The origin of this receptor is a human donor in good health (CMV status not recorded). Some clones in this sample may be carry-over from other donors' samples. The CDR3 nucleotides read TGTGCCAGCAGCCCGGCCCGTTCTCATGAGCAGTTCTTC. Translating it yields CASSPARSHEQFF.